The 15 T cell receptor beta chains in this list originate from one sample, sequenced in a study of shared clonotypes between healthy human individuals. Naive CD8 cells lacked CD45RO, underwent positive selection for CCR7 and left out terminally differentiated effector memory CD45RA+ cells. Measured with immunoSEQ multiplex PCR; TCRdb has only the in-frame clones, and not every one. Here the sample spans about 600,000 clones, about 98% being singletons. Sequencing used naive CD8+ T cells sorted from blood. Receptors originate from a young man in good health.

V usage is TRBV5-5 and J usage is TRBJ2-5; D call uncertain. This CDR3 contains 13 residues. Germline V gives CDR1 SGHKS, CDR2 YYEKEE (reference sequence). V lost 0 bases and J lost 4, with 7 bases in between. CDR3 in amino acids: CASSLASGETQYF. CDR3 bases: TGTGCCAGCAGCTTGGCTTCTGGAGAGACCCAGTACTTC.

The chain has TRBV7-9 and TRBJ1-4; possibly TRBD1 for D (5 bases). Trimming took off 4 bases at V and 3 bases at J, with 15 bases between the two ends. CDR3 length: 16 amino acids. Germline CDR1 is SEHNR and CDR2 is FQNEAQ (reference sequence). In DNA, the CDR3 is TGTGCCAGCAGCTCCCGAAGCGGGGCGTCTAATGAAAAACTGTTTTTT. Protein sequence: CASSSRSGASNEKLFF. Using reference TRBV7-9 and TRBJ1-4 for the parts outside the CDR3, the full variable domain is DTGVSQNPRHKITKRGQNVTFRCDPISEHNRLYWYRQTLGQGPEFLTYFQNEAQLEKSRLLSDRFSAERPKGSFSTLEIQRTEQGDSAMYLCASSSRSGASNEKLFFGSGTQLSVL.

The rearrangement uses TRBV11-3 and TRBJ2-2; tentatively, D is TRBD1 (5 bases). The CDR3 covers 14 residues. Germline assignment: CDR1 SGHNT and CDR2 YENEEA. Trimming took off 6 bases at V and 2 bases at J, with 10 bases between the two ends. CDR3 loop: CASSYQGNTGELFF. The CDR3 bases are TGTGCCAGCAGTTACCAGGGTAACACCGGGGAGCTGTTTTTT.

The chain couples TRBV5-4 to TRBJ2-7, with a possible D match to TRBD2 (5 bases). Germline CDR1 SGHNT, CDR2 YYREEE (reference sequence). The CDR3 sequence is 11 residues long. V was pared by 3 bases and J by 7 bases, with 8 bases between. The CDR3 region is CASSYGGEQYF. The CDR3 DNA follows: TGTGCCAGCAGCTACGGCGGGGAGCAGTACTTC.

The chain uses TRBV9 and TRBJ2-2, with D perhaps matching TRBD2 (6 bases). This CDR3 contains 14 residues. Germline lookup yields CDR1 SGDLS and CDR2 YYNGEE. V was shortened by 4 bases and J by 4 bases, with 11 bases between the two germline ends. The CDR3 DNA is TGTGCCAGCAGCATACGGGAGTCCACCGGGGAGCTGTTTTTT. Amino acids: CASSIRESTGELFF.

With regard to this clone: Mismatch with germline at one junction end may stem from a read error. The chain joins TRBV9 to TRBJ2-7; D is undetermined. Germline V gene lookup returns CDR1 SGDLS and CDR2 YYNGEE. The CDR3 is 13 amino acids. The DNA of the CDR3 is TGTGCCAGCAGCGGGCTCGGCTCCCACGAGCAGTACTTC. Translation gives CASSGLGSHEQYF.

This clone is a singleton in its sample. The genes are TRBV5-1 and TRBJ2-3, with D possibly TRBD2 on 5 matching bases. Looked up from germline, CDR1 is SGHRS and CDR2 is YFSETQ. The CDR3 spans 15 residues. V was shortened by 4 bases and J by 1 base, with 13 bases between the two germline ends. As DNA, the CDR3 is TGCGCCAGCAGCGGTGAAGACTATCGCACAGATACGCAGTATTTT. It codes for CASSGEDYRTDTQYF.

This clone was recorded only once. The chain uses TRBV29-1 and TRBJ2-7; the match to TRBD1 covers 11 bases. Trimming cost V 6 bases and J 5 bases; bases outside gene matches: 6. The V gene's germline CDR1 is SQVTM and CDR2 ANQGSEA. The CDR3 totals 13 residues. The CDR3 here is CSVCGQGADEQYF. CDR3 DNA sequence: TGCAGCGTCTGCGGACAGGGGGCAGACGAGCAGTACTTC.

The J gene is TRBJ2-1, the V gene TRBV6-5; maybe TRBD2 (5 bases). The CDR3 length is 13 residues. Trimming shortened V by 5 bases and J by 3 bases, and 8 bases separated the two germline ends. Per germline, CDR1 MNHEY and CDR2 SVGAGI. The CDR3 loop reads CASSATSYNEQFF. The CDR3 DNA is TGTGCCAGCAGTGCCACTAGCTACAATGAGCAGTTCTTC.

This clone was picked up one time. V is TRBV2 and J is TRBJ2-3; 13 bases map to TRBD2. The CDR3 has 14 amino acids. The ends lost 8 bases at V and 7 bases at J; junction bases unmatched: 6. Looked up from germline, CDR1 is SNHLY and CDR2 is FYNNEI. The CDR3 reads CASLGLAGAHTQYF. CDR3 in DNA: TGTGCCAGCCTCGGACTAGCGGGAGCGCATACGCAGTATTTT.

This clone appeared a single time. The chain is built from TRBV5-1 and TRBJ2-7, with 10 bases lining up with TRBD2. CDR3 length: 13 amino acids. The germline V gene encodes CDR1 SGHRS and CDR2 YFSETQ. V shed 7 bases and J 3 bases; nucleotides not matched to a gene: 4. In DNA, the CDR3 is TGCGCCAGCGGACTAGCGGAAAACTACGAGCAGTACTTC. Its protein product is CASGLAENYEQYF.

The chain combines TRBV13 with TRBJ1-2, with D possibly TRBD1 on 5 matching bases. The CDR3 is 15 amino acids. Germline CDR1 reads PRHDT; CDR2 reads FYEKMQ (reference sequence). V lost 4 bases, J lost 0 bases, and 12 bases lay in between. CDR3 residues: CASSYGTSTNYGYTF. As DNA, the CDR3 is TGTGCCAGCAGCTACGGGACGTCGACTAACTATGGCTACACCTTC. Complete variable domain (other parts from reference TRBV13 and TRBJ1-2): AAGVIQSPRHLIKEKRETATLKCYPIPRHDTVYWYQQGPGQDPQFLISFYEKMQSDKGSIPDRFSAQQFSDYHSELNMSSLELGDSALYFCASSYGTSTNYGYTFGSGTRLTVV.

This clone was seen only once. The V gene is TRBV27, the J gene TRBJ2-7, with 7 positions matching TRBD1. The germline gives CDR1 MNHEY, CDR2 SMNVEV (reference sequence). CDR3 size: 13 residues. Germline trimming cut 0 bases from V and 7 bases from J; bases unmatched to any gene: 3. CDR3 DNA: TGTGCCAGCAGTTTATCCCGCAGGGGGGAGCAGTACTTC. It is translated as CASSLSRRGEQYF.

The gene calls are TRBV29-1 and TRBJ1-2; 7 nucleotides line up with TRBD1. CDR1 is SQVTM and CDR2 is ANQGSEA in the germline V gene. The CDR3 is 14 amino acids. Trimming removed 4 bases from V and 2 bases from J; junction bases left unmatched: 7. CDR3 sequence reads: CSVARDSRNYGYTF. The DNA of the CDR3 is TGCAGCGTTGCCAGGGACAGCCGAAACTATGGCTACACCTTC.

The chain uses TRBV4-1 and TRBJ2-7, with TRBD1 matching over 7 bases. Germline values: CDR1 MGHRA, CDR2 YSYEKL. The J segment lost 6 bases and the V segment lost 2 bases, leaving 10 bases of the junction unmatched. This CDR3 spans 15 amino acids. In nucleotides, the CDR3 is TGCGCCAGCAGCCAAATGACAGGGAGTTTTATCGAGCAGTACTTC. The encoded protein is CASSQMTGSFIEQYF.